This is a list of T cell receptor beta chains from one sample in a study of cytotoxic CD8 clonotypes in ibrutinib-treated CLL. Clones were sequenced by immunoSEQ multiplex PCR, and TCRdb holds only the in-frame ones, with some missing. This table has tens of thousands of clones, 50% to 65% appearing once. The sample in question was PBMCs, obtained at disease progression, from a patient treated with ibrutinib. These receptors all come from a human donor with chronic lymphocytic leukemia. The CDR3 runs from the conserved cysteine through the conserved F or W. D genes are given only for firm matches. Only part of the rows carry a size: once, few, many, or a class if the clone is expanded.

>TRBJ1-5|TRBV6-5|few|-
TGTGCCAGCAGGCCTGCCGGGCAGGCTAATCAGCCCCAGCATTTT
CASRPAGQANQPQHF
>TRBJ2-5|TRBV19|-|-
TGTGCCAGTAGGACAGCCCCCCAAGAGACCCAGTACTTC
CASRTAPQETQYF
>TRBJ1-4|TRBV11-2|-|-
TGTGCCAGCAGCTTCGGTCTGCGGAATGAAAAACTGTTTTTT
CASSFGLRNEKLFF
>TRBJ2-2|TRBV27|-|-
TGTGCCAGCAGTTTAAACTATCCCACCGGGGAGCTGTTTTTT
CASSLNYPTGELFF
>TRBJ1-5|TRBV30|-|-
TGTGCCTGGAGTGAGGCAGGGGCGTATCAGCCCCAGCATTTT
CAWSEAGAYQPQHF
>TRBJ2-7|TRBV4-1|-|TRBD2
TGCGCCAGCAGCCAAGACGCGGGAGGGAACGGCGAGCAGTACTTC
CASSQDAGGNGEQYF
>TRBJ2-2|TRBV4-2|few|TRBD2
TGTGCCAGCAGCCAAGACGGACTAGCGGGGGCTTGGGAGCTGTTTTTT
CASSQDGLAGAWELFF
>TRBJ2-3|TRBV19|-|TRBD1
TGTGCCAGTAGTAACGTACAGGGGACATACACAGATACGCAGTATTTT
CASSNVQGTYTDTQYF
>TRBJ1-5|TRBV7-9|-|-
TGTGCCAGCAGCTCGGTGGACGTTCAGCCCCAGCATTTT
CASSSVDVQPQHF
>TRBJ2-7|TRBV5-1|once|-
TGCGCCAGCAGCTGGGGGCTCGGATCCTACGAGCAGTACTTC
CASSWGLGSYEQYF
>TRBJ2-7|TRBV2|-|TRBD2
TGTGCCAGCAGTGAAGGAGGGCTAGCGGCCTCCTACGAGCAGTACTTC
CASSEGGLAASYEQYF
>TRBJ2-1|TRBV5-1|few|-
TGCGCCAGCAGCGGGCTAGCCTTAGAGAATGAGCAGTTCTTC
CASSGLALENEQFF
>TRBJ2-1|TRBV9|-|TRBD2
TGTGCCAGCACCCAAGGTAGCGGGAGTGGCGCCTACAATGAGCAGTTCTTC
CASTQGSGSGAYNEQFF
>TRBJ2-7|TRBV9|-|-
TGTGCCAGCAGCGTAGCAGGAAACGAGCAGTACTTC
CASSVAGNEQYF
>TRBJ2-3|TRBV15|-|-
TGTGCCACCAGCAGAGGGACAGTTAACACAGATACGCAGTATTTT
CATSRGTVNTDTQYF
>TRBJ1-1|TRBV9|few|-
TGTGCCAGCAGCGTAGGGGCTGAAGCTTTCTTT
CASSVGAEAFF
>TRBJ2-2|TRBV15|-|TRBD2
TGTGCCACCAGCAGAGATAGGTCTAGCGGCACGTCTGGGGAGCTGTTTTTT
CATSRDRSSGTSGELFF
>TRBJ2-7|TRBV2|-|TRBD1
TGTGCCAGCAGTGGCTCCTCCGCAGGGGGCTATCCTTACGAGCAGTACTTC
CASSGSSAGGYPYEQYF
>TRBJ2-7|TRBV5-1|-|-
TGCGCCAGCACCGGCGCCAGGGCCTACGAGCAGTACTTC
CASTGARAYEQYF
>TRBJ1-5|TRBV6-5|-|-
TGTGCCAGCAGTAACAGGGAAACGGCTCAGCCCCAGCATTTT
CASSNRETAQPQHF
>TRBJ2-2|TRBV27|once|-
TGTGCCAGCAGTTTAGGCCTACCCACCGGGGAGCTGTTTTTT
CASSLGLPTGELFF
>TRBJ2-7|TRBV18|-|-
TGTGCCAGCTCATGGTCAGAGTCCTACGAGCAGTACTTC
CASSWSESYEQYF
>TRBJ2-7|TRBV7-9|-|-
TGTGCCAGCAGCCCCCGGACGGTGCGCGGGGAGCAGTACTTC
CASSPRTVRGEQYF
>TRBJ1-3|TRBV2|-|-
TGTGCCAGCGTAGTGGGGTTCGGAAACACCATATATTTT
CASVVGFGNTIYF
>TRBJ2-5|TRBV7-2|-|TRBD1
TGTGCCAGCAGCTTAGGGCCCGGGACAGGGCAAGAGACCCAGTACTTC
CASSLGPGTGQETQYF
>TRBJ2-7|TRBV7-9|once|-
TGTGCCAGCAGCCCTAACAACTACGAGCAGTACTTC
CASSPNNYEQYF
>TRBJ2-7|TRBV5-1|-|-
TGCGCCAGCAGCCTGAACAGGCCTACCTACGAGCAGTACTTC
CASSLNRPTYEQYF
>TRBJ2-3|TRBV6-6|many|-
TGTGCCAGCACAGAGGGGGGCGGGGATACGCAGTATTTT
CASTEGGGDTQYF
>TRBJ2-7|TRBV5-1|-|-
TGCGCCAGCAGCCTATTAGACTCGTCCGGCGAGCAGTACTTC
CASSLLDSSGEQYF
>TRBJ2-7|TRBV18|-|TRBD2
TGTGCCAGCTCATCGGCTAGCGGGAGTACCTACGAGCAGTACTTC
CASSSASGSTYEQYF
>TRBJ1-5|TRBV19|few|-
TGTGCCAGTAGTTCTACGGACAGTTACAATCAGCCCCAGCATTTT
CASSSTDSYNQPQHF
>TRBJ1-6|TRBV7-8|-|TRBD1
TGTGCCAGCAGCTTAGGGACAGGGCTTATCGTTAGCTCACCCCTCCACTTT
CASSLGTGLIVSSPLHF
>TRBJ2-2|TRBV27|-|-
TGTGCCAGCGGCGAAGACACGAACACCGGGGAGCTGTTTTTT
CASGEDTNTGELFF
>TRBJ2-3|TRBV7-6|-|TRBD2
TGTGCCAGCAGCCCCGGGACCATTCTTGCTGAACGGGGGGGGTCAGATACGCAGTATTTT
CASSPGTILAERGGSDTQYF
>TRBJ2-1|TRBV30|-|TRBD1
TGTGCCTGGGGCCTCCAGGGGGCCGGGAGCAATGAGCAGTTCTTC
CAWGLQGAGSNEQFF
>TRBJ1-1|TRBV16|-|-
TGTGCCAGCAGCCCAAAGGGGGGTTTCGGGAAGAACACTGAAGCTTTCTTT
CASSPKGGFGKNTEAFF
>TRBJ1-6|TRBV19|-|-
TGTGCCAGTAGTATCCCGGACGTAGGAAATTCACCCCTCCACTTT
CASSIPDVGNSPLHF
>TRBJ2-1|TRBV15|-|-
TGTGCCACCAGCAGGGACCTGGGACCCCTGAAGGGGTTCTTC
CATSRDLGPLKGFF
>TRBJ1-2|TRBV7-9|few|-
TGTGCCAGCAGCTTAGGTACGGGGTTTGGCTACACCTTC
CASSLGTGFGYTF
>TRBJ1-5|TRBV6-5|-|-
TGTGCCAGCAGTTCTATATATAGCAATCAGCCCCAGCATTTT
CASSSIYSNQPQHF
>TRBJ2-3|TRBV30|few|TRBD2
TGTGCCTGGAGTGTAGGGACTCGAATTAGCGGGGATACGCAGTATTTT
CAWSVGTRISGDTQYF
>TRBJ2-1|TRBV4-2|many|-
TGTGCCAGCGGGGGGGCCAGGGCTATCTTC
CASGGARAIF
>TRBJ2-1|TRBV7-3|few|TRBD2
TGTGCCAGCAGTCCACTAGCGGGAGGGCAGGGTGAGCAGTTCTTC
CASSPLAGGQGEQFF
>TRBJ2-7|TRBV4-2|few|-
TGTGCCAGCAGCCAAGATTTGGCAGGGAACAACGAGCAGTACTTC
CASSQDLAGNNEQYF
>TRBJ2-3|TRBV7-2|-|-
TGTGCCAGCAGCTTGGAACTAGTTTTGCATACGCAGTATTTT
CASSLELVLHTQYF
>TRBJ2-1|TRBV7-3|-|-
TGTGCCAGCAGCTTATCTGGGGTTGGGTACAATGAGCAGTTCTTC
CASSLSGVGYNEQFF
>TRBJ1-1|TRBV28|-|-
TGTGCCAGCAGGACCCCGGGAGGGGTGAACACTGAAGCTTTCTTT
CASRTPGGVNTEAFF
>TRBJ1-2|TRBV5-1|-|TRBD1
TGCGCCAGCAGCTTGGTAAGCGGACAGGGGGACTATGGCTACACCTTC
CASSLVSGQGDYGYTF
>TRBJ2-1|TRBV4-1|-|-
TGCGCCAGCAGCCAAATTGCTGATTACGGTGAGCAGTTCTTC
CASSQIADYGEQFF
>TRBJ2-3|TRBV6-4|-|-
TGTGCCAGCAGTGACTCGACCCTGGGCGATACGCAGTATTTT
CASSDSTLGDTQYF
>TRBJ2-7|TRBV4-1|-|-
TGCGCCAGCAGCCACGGGGACCGGTCTGGCGAGCAGTACTTC
CASSHGDRSGEQYF
>TRBJ2-7|TRBV19|-|TRBD1
TGTGCCAGTAGTGTGACAGGGGGACCTTACGAGCAGTACTTC
CASSVTGGPYEQYF
>TRBJ2-7|TRBV5-6|few|TRBD1
TGTGCCAGCAGCCATGTATCAGGGGGTCTCGAGCAGTACTTC
CASSHVSGGLEQYF
>TRBJ1-5|TRBV19|-|-
TGTGCCAGTAGGAGGACAGGCAATCAGCCCCAGCATTTT
CASRRTGNQPQHF
>TRBJ2-7|TRBV19|-|-
TGTGCCAGTAGTATAGGGTACGGGCAGGGCGCCTACGAGCAGTACTTC
CASSIGYGQGAYEQYF
>TRBJ2-5|TRBV7-7|few|TRBD1
TGTGCCAGCAGCTTAACCGGACAGGGCCAAGAGACCCAGTACTTC
CASSLTGQGQETQYF
>TRBJ2-3|TRBV7-9|-|-
TGTGCCAGCAGCTTAGCCTTTGGGTCCACAGATACGCAGTATTTT
CASSLAFGSTDTQYF
>TRBJ2-7|TRBV30|-|TRBD2
TGTGCCTGGAGTGTGGGTGGGAGGGCCTACGAGCAGTACTTC
CAWSVGGRAYEQYF
>TRBJ2-2|TRBV9|many|-
TGTGCCAGCAGCCGACTCGGAATCCTCGGCGGGGAGCTGTTTTTT
CASSRLGILGGELFF
>TRBJ2-7|TRBV4-3|-|-
TGCGCCAGCAGCCAAGATTACAGGCGGGCAGAGCTCTCCTACGAGCAGTACTTC
CASSQDYRRAELSYEQYF